This T cell receptor (beta chain) comes out of a study of shared clonotypes between healthy human individuals. For the study at large: Researchers drew samples from a couple of women and a few men aged 18 to 49.

Germline CDR1 reads SGHAT; CDR2 reads FQNNGV. The CDR3 runs to 15 residues. V gave up 5 bases and J gave up 7 bases, with 21 bases separating them. Clones were sequenced by immunoSEQ multiplex PCR, and TCRdb holds only the in-frame ones, with some missing. The sample lists under 120,000 clones; approximately 70% were seen once. This clone appeared once. Adults of Caucasian background living in Nashville, Tennessee made up all donors. Both CD45RO+ cells and CCR7-negative CD45RA+ TemRA cells were combined to make up CD8 memory. The sample was memory CD8+ T cells sorted from blood. Subset noted: CD45RO+ cells pooled with CCR7-negative TemRA cells. This chain links TRBV11-2 with TRBJ2-7, with D tentatively TRBD2 (6 bases). This sequence was found in a woman aged 30 to 39 in good health. The CDR3 is CASSLTRGPGGEQYF. The CDR3 nucleotides are TGTGCCAGCAGCCTTACCCGAGGCCCCGGGGGAGAGCAGTACTTC.